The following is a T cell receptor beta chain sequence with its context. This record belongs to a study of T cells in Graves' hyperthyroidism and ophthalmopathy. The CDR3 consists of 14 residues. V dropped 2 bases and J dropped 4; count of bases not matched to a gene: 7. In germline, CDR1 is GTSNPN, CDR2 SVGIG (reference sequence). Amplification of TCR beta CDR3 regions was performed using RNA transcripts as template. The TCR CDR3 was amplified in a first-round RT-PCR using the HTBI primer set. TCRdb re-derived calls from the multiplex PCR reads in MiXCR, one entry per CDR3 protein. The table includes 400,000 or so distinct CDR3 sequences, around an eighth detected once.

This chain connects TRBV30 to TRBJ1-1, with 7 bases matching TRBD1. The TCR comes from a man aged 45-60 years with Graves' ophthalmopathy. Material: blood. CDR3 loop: CAWSSTGSGTEAFF. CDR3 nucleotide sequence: TGTGCCTGGAGTTCGACAGGGAGTGGCACTGAAGCTTTCTTT.